This TCR beta chain was sequenced for a study of T-cell reconstitution after alpha-beta-depleted transplantation in children (dated by TCRdb to about 2016). About the study as a whole: T-cell immune reconstitution after TCRalphabeta/CD19-depleted allogeneic hematopoietic cell transplantation in children was quantitatively tracked in the study by means of TCR repertoire profiling.

The CDR3 covers 14 residues, taking in both the cysteine and the phenylalanine. Only CDR3 DNA is held: 42 bases, read in frame from base 1. The junction shows trimming of 7 bases on V and 4 bases on J, plus 16 bases between the germline ends. CDR1 and CDR2, per the germline V gene, are MNHNS and SASEGT. Note on this clonotype: Which antigen it targets is not known. The input lacks base qualities; no much larger clone sits a single base away.

Libraries came from PCR. Sequencing took place on an Illumina HiSeq 2500. Molecular barcoding was employed in the preparation of TCR libraries, with unique molecular identifiers being used to normalize TCRbeta repertoire quantification. TCRdb's own reprocessing of the public reads used fastp at Q25 and MiXCR and kept productive beta chains. Rows with a matching CDR3 protein are joined into one entry that keeps the most common DNA and genes. Here the sample has some 550,000 distinct CDR3 sequences; around 17% occur a single time. Of the sample, 2.5% to 3.5% falls within the top ten clones. This specimen was PBMCs from the stem cell graft donor, taken from the stem cell graft. This receptor was obtained from a human donor who donated a stem cell graft to a child with acute lymphoblastic leukemia. The chain is assembled from TRBV6-1 and TRBJ1-1; 5 matching bases give a weak D call of TRBD1. The CDR3 has the sequence CASTGAGPGTEAFF. Here is the DNA: TGTGCCAGCACGGGAGCGGGGCCGGGCACTGAAGCTTTCTTT.